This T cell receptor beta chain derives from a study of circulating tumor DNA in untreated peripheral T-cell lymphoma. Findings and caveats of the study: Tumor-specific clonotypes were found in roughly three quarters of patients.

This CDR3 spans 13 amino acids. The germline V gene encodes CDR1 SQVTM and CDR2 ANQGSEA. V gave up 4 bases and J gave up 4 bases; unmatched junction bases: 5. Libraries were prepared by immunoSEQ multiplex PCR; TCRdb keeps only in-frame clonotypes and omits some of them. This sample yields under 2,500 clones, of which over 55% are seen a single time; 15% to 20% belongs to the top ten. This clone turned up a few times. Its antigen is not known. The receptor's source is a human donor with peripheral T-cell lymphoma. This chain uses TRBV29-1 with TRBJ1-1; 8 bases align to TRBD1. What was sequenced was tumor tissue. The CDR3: CSVVDRESTEAFF. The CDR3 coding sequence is TGCAGCGTTGTGGACAGGGAATCCACTGAAGCTTTCTTT.